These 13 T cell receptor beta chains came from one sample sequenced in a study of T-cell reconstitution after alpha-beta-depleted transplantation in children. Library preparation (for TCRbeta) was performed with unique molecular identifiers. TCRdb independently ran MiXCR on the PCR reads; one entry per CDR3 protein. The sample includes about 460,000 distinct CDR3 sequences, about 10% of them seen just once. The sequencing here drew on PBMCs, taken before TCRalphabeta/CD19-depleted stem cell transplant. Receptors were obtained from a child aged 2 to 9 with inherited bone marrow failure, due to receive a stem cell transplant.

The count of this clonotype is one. This chain's CDR3 is CASSLGGDYFSTDTQYF. CDR3 DNA sequence: TGTGCCAGCAGCTTAGGAGGGGACTACTTTAGCACAGATACGCAGTATTTT. The chain combines TRBV7-6 with TRBJ2-3, with 7 bases fitting TRBD2. The junction had 7 bases not matched to a gene; V was cut back by 1 base and J by 0 bases. This CDR3 region has 17 residues. In germline, CDR1 is SGHVS, CDR2 FNYEAQ.

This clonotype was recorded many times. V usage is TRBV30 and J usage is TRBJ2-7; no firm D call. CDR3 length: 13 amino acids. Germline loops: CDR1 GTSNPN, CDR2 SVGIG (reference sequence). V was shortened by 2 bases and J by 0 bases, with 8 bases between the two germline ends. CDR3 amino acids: CAWSFGPSYEQYF. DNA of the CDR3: TGTGCCTGGAGTTTCGGGCCCTCCTACGAGCAGTACTTC.

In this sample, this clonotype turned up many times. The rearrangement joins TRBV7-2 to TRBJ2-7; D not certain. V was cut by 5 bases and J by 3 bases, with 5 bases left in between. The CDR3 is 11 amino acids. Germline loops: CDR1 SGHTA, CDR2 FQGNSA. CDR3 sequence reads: CASSDYYEQYF. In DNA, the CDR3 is TGTGCCAGCAGCGATTACTACGAGCAGTACTTC.

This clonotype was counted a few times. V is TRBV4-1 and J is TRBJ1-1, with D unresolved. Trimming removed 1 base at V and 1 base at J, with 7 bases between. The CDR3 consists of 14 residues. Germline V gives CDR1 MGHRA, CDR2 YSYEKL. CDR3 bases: TGCGCCAGCAGCCAAGCCCCGACGAACACTGAAGCTTTCTTT. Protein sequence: CASSQAPTNTEAFF.

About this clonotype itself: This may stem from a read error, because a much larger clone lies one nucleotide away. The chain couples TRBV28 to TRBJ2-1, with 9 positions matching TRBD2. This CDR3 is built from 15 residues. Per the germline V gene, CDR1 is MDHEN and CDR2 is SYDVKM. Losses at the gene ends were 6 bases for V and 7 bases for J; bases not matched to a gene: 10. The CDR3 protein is CASSIWTSARNEQFF. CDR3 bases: TGTGCCAGCAGCATTTGGACTAGCGCGAGAAATGAGCAGTTCTTC.

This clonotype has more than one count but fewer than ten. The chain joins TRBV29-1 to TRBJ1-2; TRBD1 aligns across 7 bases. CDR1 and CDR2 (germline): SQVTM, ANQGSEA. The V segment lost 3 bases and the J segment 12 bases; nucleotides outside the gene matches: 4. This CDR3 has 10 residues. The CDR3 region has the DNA TGCAGCGTTGAGCTGACAGGGAACACCTTC. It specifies CSVELTGNTF.

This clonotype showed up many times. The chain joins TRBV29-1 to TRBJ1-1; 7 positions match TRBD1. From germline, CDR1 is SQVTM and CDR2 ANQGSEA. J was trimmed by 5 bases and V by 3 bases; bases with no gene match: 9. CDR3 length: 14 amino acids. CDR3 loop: CSVEGRGVWTEAFF. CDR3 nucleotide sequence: TGCAGCGTTGAGGGCAGGGGGGTATGGACTGAAGCTTTCTTT.

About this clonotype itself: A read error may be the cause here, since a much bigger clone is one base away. The CDR3 here is CAWKRESYNDQFF. The CDR3 nucleotides are TGTGCCTGGAAGCGGGAGAGCTACAATGACCAGTTCTTC. The V gene is TRBV30, the J gene TRBJ2-1, with 8 nucleotides matching TRBD2. Germline-derived CDR1 and CDR2 are GTSNPN and SVGIG (reference sequence). CDR3 length equals 13 residues.

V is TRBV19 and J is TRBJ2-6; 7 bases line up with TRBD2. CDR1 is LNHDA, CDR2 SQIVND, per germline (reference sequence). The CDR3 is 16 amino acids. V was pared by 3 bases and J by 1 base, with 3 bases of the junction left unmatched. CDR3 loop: CASSIRGVSGANVLTF. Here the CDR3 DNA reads TGTGCCAGTAGTATTCGGGGGGTGTCTGGGGCCAACGTCCTGACTTTC.

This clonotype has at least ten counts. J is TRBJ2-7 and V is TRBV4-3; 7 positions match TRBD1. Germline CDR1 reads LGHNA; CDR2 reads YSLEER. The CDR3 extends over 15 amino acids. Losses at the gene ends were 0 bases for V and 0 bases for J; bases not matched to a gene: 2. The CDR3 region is CASSQEGTDSYEQYF. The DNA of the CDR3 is TGCGCCAGCAGCCAAGAAGGGACAGACTCCTACGAGCAGTACTTC.

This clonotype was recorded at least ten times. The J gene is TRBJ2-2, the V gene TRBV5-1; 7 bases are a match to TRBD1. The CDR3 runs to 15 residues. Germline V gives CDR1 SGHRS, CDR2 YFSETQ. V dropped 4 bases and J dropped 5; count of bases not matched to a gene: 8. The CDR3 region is CASSRQGRVTGELFF. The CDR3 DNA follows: TGCGCCAGCAGCCGACAGGGCCGGGTGACCGGGGAGCTGTTTTTT.

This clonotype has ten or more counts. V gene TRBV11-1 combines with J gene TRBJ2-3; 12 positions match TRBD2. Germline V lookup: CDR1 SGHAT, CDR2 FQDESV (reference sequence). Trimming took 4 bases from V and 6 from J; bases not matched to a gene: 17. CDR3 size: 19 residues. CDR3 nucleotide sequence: TGTGCCAGCAGCTCGAGGACTAGCGGGATTTTCGGGGCCATTGATACGCAGTATTTT. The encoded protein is CASSSRTSGIFGAIDTQYF.

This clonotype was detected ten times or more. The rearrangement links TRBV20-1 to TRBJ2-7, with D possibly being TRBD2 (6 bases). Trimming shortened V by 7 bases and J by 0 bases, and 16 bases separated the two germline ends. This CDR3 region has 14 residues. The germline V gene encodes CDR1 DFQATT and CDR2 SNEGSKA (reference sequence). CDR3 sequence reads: CSGSNRLVSYEQYF. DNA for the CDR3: TGCAGTGGTTCGAACCGACTAGTCTCCTACGAGCAGTACTTC.